This T cell receptor beta chain was captured in a study of human T cells and chemical hapten exposure (dated by TCRdb to 2020 to 2023). About the investigation overall: For sensitization, 2% DPC in acetone was applied to a 2 cm by 2 cm area of upper inner arm skin. Patients additionally received weekly therapeutic DPC doses to the scalp throughout the approximately 22-week study period. Patch testing was performed on the upper back with Finn chambers containing 0.01% DPC, and the patch tests were scored after 6 days according to International Contact Dermatitis Research Group standards. The patient cohort, mostly female, included alopecia areata with under or over 50% scalp involvement, alopecia totalis and alopecia universalis. Libraries were combined into a pool for sequencing, and differences in TCR yield between samples came mainly from small differences in library volumes within the pool. This study followed changes in the peripheral blood TCR repertoire in vivo during primary and secondary sensitization of alopecia patients to the hapten diphenylcyclopropenone (DPC). Patient blood was sampled pre-sensitization (week 0) and at 2, 6 and about 24 weeks after DPC sensitization. For TCR sequencing, blood came from 25 to 35 alopecia patients at anywhere from one to four time points (pre-sensitization, 2, 6 and 24 weeks). Findings and caveats that apply to the study as a whole: Because every patient had alopecia, a presumed autoimmune disease, the patients' immune response might differ from that of healthy individuals. A positive correlation was found between the number of PT1 expanded TCRs and patch test score, with significance reached at thresholds 8, 16 and 32 but not 4. Compared with pre-sensitization or healthy control sets, expanded TCRs formed significantly more large CDR3 similarity clusters, which is consistent with antigen-driven responses. Repeated subsampling changed both the strength of the expansion versus patch-test correlation and the threshold at which that correlation became significant. DPC sensitization did not change the number of TCRs with a frequency above 1 in 1000, and there was no evidence of changes in global repertoire structure.

Receptor amplification or capture employed RACE. Sequencing was performed on a NextSeq 500. During library preparation, unique molecular identifiers were attached to individual cDNA molecules so that TCRs could be counted quantitatively and reproducibly. From each blood RNA sample, both TCR alpha and TCR beta chains were sequenced. The published analysis was carried out like this. Samples had a median of roughly 99,000 TCRs, with a range from roughly 23,224 to 700,000. The Decombinator software suite was used to annotate the V, J and CDR3 of the TCR reads. For the PS versus PT1 abundance plots, all samples were subsampled to the same number of TCRs (28,000). TCRs were defined as expanded if absent before sensitization and observed at least eight times at the 2-week time point. The public reads were reprocessed in TCRdb via fastp at Q25 and MiXCR, keeping in-frame beta chains. Every entry covers one CDR3 protein and lists the most common genes and DNA from its rows. TCRdb's processing, not the authors', yielded these V and J calls. The sample table holds some 100,000 distinct CDR3 sequences, of which 7% to 10% were seen once. Just over 2% of the sample lies in the top ten.

This sample's time point label indicates: patch test 2, 6 weeks after DPC sensitization. Taken with the paper, the label for treatment or condition translates to: therapeutic diphenylcyclopropenone sensitization with weekly scalp DPC. At every patch-test visit, the blood draw took place before the patch test was put on. Eligible patients were aged 18 to 70, diagnosed with alopecia, deemed suitable for DPC therapy, and excluded if pregnant. Total RNA was extracted from unfractionated whole blood collected in Tempus Blood RNA tubes. From a lookup of the germline V gene (reference sequence), CDR1 and CDR2 are DFQATT and SNEGSKA. V loses 6 bases of germline sequence and J loses 6 bases, and the interval between the two ends is 16 bases. The CDR3 contains 13 residues, cysteine and phenylalanine counted. CDR3 DNA is the only sequence kept; it has 39 bases, read in frame from the first base. This clonotype was counted only a few times. Its antigen target is currently unknown. No much larger clone is present one base from it, and per-base qualities are unavailable.

The receptor's source is a woman in her thirties or forties with alopecia areata. Some clones in this sample may be carry-over from other donors' samples. The sequencing used whole blood, collected in connection with sensitization to the hapten diphenylcyclopropenone (DPC). The chain is assembled from TRBV20-1 and TRBJ2-3; 5 matching bases give a weak D call of TRBD2. In nucleotide form, the sequence is TGCAGTGCCCCCGGACGGACGGGGGATACGCAGTATTTT. Translated, this gives CSAPGRTGDTQYF.